This T cell receptor beta chain comes out of a study of cytotoxic CD8 clonotypes in ibrutinib-treated CLL. Study as a whole: Enrolment comprised around twelve relapsed/refractory and more than 14 treatment-naive patients; fewer than 18 were IGHV unmutated. Mean values per sample were 255,043 productive templates and 98,000 or so productive rearrangements.

Sequenced by immunoSEQ multiplex PCR; TCRdb stores in-frame clones only, minus some. The sample lists about 270,000 clones, roughly 76% seen once, with approximately 5.6% in the top ten. Library input was about 2.2 micrograms of DNA from cryopreserved PBMCs. Note on this clone: Its specificity is not known.

The study, taken as a whole, reports: Clonality was higher at baseline than in age-matched healthy donors and tracked circulating CD8+ T-cell counts.

The ends lost 2 bases at V and 6 bases at J; junction bases unmatched: 1. Per germline, CDR1 SGHRS and CDR2 YFSETQ. The CDR3 runs to 12 residues. The sequencing used PBMCs, collected at disease progression, from a patient treated with ibrutinib. The rearrangement links TRBV5-1 to TRBJ1-2, with 7 bases identical to TRBD1. The source is a human donor with chronic lymphocytic leukemia. The CDR3, as DNA: TGCGCCAGCAGCTTAGGGACAGATGGCTACACCTTC. Its translation is CASSLGTDGYTF.